This TCR beta chain was identified in a study of blood T cells in healthy people across ages. The study, taken as a whole, reports: Donors of long life had a larger count of naive CD4+ cells and greater diversity than aged donors.

The V end lost 4 bases, the J end lost 2 bases, and 15 bases lay between the germline ends. The V gene's germline CDR1 is SNHLY and CDR2 FYNNEI. CDR3 length: 15 residues. Next came a second PCR, run for roughly 7 to 12 cycles, which used a sample-barcoded 5' primer along with a J-beta primer mix. Each sample yielded at least 2.5 million CDR3-containing paired-end reads. Using its own MiXCR run on the 5' RACE reads, TCRdb lists one record per CDR3 protein. The sample shows about 780,000 distinct CDR3 sequences, under 80% of them seen only once. As to this clonotype: Its antigen is not known.

The sample comprised blood. The origin of this receptor is a man aged 30 to 45 in good health. V is TRBV2 and J is TRBJ2-7; D is uncertain. CDR3 DNA: TGTGCCAGCAGTGGGGGAAGGAATAAACCCTACGAGCAGTACTTC. It encodes CASSGGRNKPYEQYF.